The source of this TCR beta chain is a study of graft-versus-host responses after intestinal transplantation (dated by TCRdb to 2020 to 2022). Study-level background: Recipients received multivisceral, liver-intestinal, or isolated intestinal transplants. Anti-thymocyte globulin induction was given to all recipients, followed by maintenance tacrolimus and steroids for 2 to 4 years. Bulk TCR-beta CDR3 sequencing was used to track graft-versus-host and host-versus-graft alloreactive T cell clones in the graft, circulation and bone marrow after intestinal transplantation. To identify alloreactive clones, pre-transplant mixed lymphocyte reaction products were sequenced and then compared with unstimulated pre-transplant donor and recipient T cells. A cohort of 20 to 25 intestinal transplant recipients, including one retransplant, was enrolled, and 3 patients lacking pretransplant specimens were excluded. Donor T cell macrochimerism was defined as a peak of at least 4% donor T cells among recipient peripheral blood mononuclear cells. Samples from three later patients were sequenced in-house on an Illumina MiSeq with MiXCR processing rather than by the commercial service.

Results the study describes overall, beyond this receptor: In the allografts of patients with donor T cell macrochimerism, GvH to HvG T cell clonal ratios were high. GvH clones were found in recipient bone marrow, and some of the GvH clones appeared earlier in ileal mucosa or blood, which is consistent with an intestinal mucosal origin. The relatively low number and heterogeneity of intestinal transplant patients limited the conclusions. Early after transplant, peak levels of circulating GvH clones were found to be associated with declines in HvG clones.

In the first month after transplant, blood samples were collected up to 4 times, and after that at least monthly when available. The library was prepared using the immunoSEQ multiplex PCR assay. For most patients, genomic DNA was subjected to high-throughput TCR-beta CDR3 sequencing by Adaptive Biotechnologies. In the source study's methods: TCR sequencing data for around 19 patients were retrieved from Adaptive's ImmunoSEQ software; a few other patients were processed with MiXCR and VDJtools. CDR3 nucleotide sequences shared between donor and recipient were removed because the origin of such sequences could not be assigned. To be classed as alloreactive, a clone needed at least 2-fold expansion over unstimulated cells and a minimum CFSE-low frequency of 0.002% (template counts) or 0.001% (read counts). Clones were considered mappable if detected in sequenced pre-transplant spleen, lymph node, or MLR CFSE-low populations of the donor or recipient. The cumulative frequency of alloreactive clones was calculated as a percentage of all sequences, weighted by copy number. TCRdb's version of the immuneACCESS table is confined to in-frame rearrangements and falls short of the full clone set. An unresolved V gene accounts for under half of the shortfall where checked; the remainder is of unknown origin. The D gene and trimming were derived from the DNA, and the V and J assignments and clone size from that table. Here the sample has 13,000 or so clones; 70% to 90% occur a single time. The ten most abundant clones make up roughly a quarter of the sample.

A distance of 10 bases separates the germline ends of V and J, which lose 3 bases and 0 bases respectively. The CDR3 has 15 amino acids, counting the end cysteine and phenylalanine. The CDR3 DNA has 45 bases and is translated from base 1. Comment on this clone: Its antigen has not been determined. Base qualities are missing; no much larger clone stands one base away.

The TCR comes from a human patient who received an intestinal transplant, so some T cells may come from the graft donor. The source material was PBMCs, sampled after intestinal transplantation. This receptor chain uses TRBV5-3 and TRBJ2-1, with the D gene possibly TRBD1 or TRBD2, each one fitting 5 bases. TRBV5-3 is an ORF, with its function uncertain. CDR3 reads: CARSSAGSSYNEQFF. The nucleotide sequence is TGTGCCAGAAGCTCTGCAGGGAGCTCCTACAATGAGCAGTTCTTC.